What follows are 20 T cell receptor beta chains derived from one specimen sequenced in a study of cytomegalovirus exposure and HLA in healthy donors. PCR amplification relied on 60 Vbeta primers (plus 13 Jbeta primers). Some clones are missing from TCRdb's copy, which holds only in-frame ones; the method was immunoSEQ multiplex PCR. Here the sample spans 70,000 or so clones, 75% to 90% being singletons. The sequenced sample was PBMCs. These receptors were obtained from a woman aged 30 to 39 in good health and CMV-seronegative.

The J gene is TRBJ2-7, the V gene TRBV5-8; weak D call: TRBD1 (5 bases). Germline loops: CDR1 SGHTS, CDR2 YDEGEE. V gave up 2 bases and J gave up 6 bases, with 12 bases separating them. The CDR3 has 13 residues. CDR3 DNA sequence: TGTGCCAGCAGCTTTAGGGGTGCGGCCGAGCAGTACTTC. It encodes CASSFRGAAEQYF.

This clone has only a few counts. The chain links TRBV6-4 to TRBJ2-1, with D perhaps matching TRBD1 (6 bases). CDR1 and CDR2 from the germline V gene are MRHNA and SNTAGT. This CDR3 comprises 14 residues. V was trimmed by 8 bases and J by 9 bases, leaving 20 bases between them. The CDR3 spells CASSGGGQGGEQFF. CDR3 bases: TGTGCCAGCTCAGGTGGGGGCCAAGGCGGTGAGCAGTTCTTC.

CDR3 amino acids: CASSLKEADSYNEQFF. In DNA, the CDR3 is TGTGCCAGCAGCTTAAAGGAAGCGGACTCCTACAATGAGCAGTTCTTC. The gene calls are TRBV7-3 and TRBJ2-1, with D perhaps matching TRBD2 (5 bases). The CDR3 is made up of 16 amino acids. Germline CDR1 SGHTA, CDR2 FQGTGA. The V end was cut by 1 base, the J end by 0 bases, with 10 bases between.

V gene TRBV5-6 combines with J gene TRBJ2-7, with 9 bases lining up with TRBD1. The V segment lost 0 bases and the J segment 3 bases; nucleotides outside the gene matches: 1. There are 14 residues in the CDR3. CDR1 and CDR2 from the germline V gene are SGHDT and YYEEEE. The CDR3 is CASSLGTGVYEQYF. CDR3 DNA sequence: TGTGCCAGCAGCTTGGGGACAGGGGTCTACGAGCAGTACTTC.

This rearrangement joins TRBV2 to TRBJ2-5, with 14 bases aligning to TRBD2. V lost 6 bases, J lost 5 bases, and 14 bases stayed unmatched. This CDR3 spans 18 amino acids. Per germline, CDR1 SNHLY and CDR2 FYNNEI. Here the CDR3 DNA reads TGTGCCAGCAGATCTCCGGGACTAGCGGGAGAGTCTACCGAGACCCAGTACTTC. Residues: CASRSPGLAGESTETQYF.

V is TRBV27 and J is TRBJ2-3; 8 nucleotides agree with TRBD1. Germline CDR1 and CDR2: MNHEY and SMNVEV (reference sequence). V lost 7 bases and J lost 4; bases outside the gene matches: 10. The CDR3 has 15 amino acids. The CDR3 DNA reads as TGTGCCAGCACCGAAGGACAGGGCCCCCCAGATACGCAGTATTTT. Translating it yields CASTEGQGPPDTQYF.

The rearrangement links TRBV21-1 to TRBJ2-3; the table calls TRBD1, which could not be checked here. TRBV21-1 has pseudogene status. The CDR3 has 15 residues. The CDR3 protein is CASSKQVASTDTQYF. For the CDR3, the DNA is TGTGCCAGCAGCAAACAAGTGGCCAGCACAGATACGCAGTATTTT.

The chain employs TRBV28 and TRBJ1-1, with 7 bases matching TRBD1. The CDR3 loop spans 14 amino acids. Trimming took 6 bases from V and 5 from J; bases not matched to a gene: 9. Germline CDR1 is MDHEN and CDR2 is SYDVKM. The CDR3 nucleotides are TGTGCCAGCAGCCAGGATAGGGGGCGGACTGAAGCTTTCTTT. Its translation is CASSQDRGRTEAFF.

V and J are TRBV11-2 and TRBJ2-2, with TRBD2 matching 7 bases. The germline gives CDR1 SGHAT, CDR2 FQNNGV. There are 15 residues in the CDR3. J was trimmed by 0 bases and V by 3 bases; bases with no gene match: 1. The CDR3 region has the DNA TGTGCCAGCAGCTTTAGCGGGCCGAACACCGGGGAGCTGTTTTTT. This gives the protein CASSFSGPNTGELFF.

Worth noting for this clone: The junction shows a germline mismatch at one end, possibly a read error. J is TRBJ2-2 and V is TRBV7-7; 10 bases map to TRBD2. Per the germline V gene, CDR1 is SSHAT and CDR2 is FNYEAQ (reference sequence). The CDR3 loop spans 18 amino acids. The CDR3 nucleotides read TGTGCTAGCAGCCCCGCAACCAGCGGGAGGGCCGTCACCGGGGAGCTGTTTTTT. Translated: CASSPATSGRAVTGELFF.

This CDR3 is CASRARGGNTEAFF. The CDR3 DNA reads as TGTGCCAGCAGGGCCAGGGGTGGGAACACTGAAGCTTTCTTT. The V gene is TRBV2, the J gene TRBJ1-1; a possible D gene is TRBD1 (6 bases). This CDR3 comprises 14 residues. Germline assignment: CDR1 SNHLY and CDR2 FYNNEI. V lost 6 bases and J 1 base, leaving 12 bases between the germline ends.

The chain employs TRBV15 and TRBJ1-3; no definite D call. This CDR3 is built from 17 residues. Germline assignment: CDR1 LNHNV and CDR2 YYDKDF (reference sequence). The V and J ends lost 2 bases and 2 bases respectively, with 16 bases between them. CDR3 nucleotides: TGTGCCACCAGCAGACCCAGATCTGCCTCTCCTGGAAACACCATATATTTT. It yields the protein CATSRPRSASPGNTIYF.

The gene calls are TRBV4-2 and TRBJ2-1, with TRBD2 matching over 10 bases. The CDR3 totals 15 residues. V lost 1 base and J lost 8; bases outside the gene matches: 5. Germline V gene lookup returns CDR1 LGHNA and CDR2 YNFKEQ. This chain's CDR3 is CASSQGEREGHEQFF. CDR3 nucleotide sequence: TGTGCCAGCAGCCAAGGGGAGCGGGAGGGCCATGAGCAGTTCTTC.

The V gene is TRBV19, the J gene TRBJ1-1; D perhaps matches TRBD1 (6 bases). Between the trimmed V and J ends, which lost 3 bases and 4 bases, there was a span of 18 bases. Germline V CDR1 and CDR2: LNHDA, SQIVND (reference sequence). The length of the CDR3 is 16 residues. The CDR3 DNA is TGTGCCAGTAGTATTGGAAAGGGGGGGGCCGGCACTGAAGCTTTCTTT. It encodes CASSIGKGGAGTEAFF.

This chain joins TRBV10-3 and TRBJ2-7; D is perhaps TRBD1 (7 bases). The CDR3 covers 14 residues. Deletions cut 2 bases from V and 4 bases from J, with 12 bases between. The germline gives CDR1 ENHRY, CDR2 SYGVKD. The CDR3 DNA reads TGTGCCATCAGTGAGGCAGGGGGGAATTACGAGCAGTACTTC. As protein: CAISEAGGNYEQYF.

The chain employs TRBV20-1 and TRBJ2-1, with unresolved D. Germline lookup yields CDR1 DFQATT and CDR2 SNEGSKA (reference sequence). This CDR3 is built from 10 residues. V gave up 5 bases and J gave up 7 bases, with 6 bases separating them. The CDR3 sequence is CSALQNEQFF. The CDR3 coding sequence is TGCAGTGCTCTCCAGAATGAGCAGTTCTTC.

This clone occurred once. V and J are TRBV6-5 and TRBJ1-2, with TRBD1 matching over 7 bases. The ends lost 5 bases at V and 1 base at J; junction bases unmatched: 1. The CDR3 consists of 13 residues. The germline V gene has CDR1 MNHEY and CDR2 SVGAGI. The CDR3 sequence is CASSGTVNYGYTF. For the CDR3, the DNA is TGTGCCAGCAGTGGGACAGTTAACTATGGCTACACCTTC.

The chain is built from TRBV2 and TRBJ2-1, with TRBD2 identical over 7 bases. The J segment lost 0 bases and the V segment lost 6 bases, leaving 8 bases of the junction unmatched. Germline V gene sequence: CDR1 SNHLY, CDR2 FYNNEI. The CDR3 runs 16 residues. CDR3 DNA: TGTGCCAGCAGCCGGGAAGCGGGATTCTCCTACAATGAGCAGTTCTTC. Amino acid sequence: CASSREAGFSYNEQFF.

In nucleotides, the CDR3 is TGTGCCATCAGTGAGTCGGAGCTCTCCTACGAGCAGTACTTC. Amino acid sequence: CAISESELSYEQYF. The genes are TRBV10-3 and TRBJ2-7; no firm D call. This CDR3 has 14 amino acids. Germline assignment: CDR1 ENHRY and CDR2 SYGVKD. With 0 bases removed from V and 0 bases from J, the gap between germline ends came to 6 bases.

The chain links TRBV6-5 to TRBJ2-7; tentatively, D is TRBD1 (5 bases). This CDR3 spans 14 amino acids. Looked up from germline, CDR1 is MNHEY and CDR2 is SVGAGI. Deletions cut 0 bases from V and 4 bases from J, with 10 bases between. The CDR3 loop reads CASSYSRQGYEQYF. CDR3 sequence (DNA): TGTGCCAGCAGTTACTCCAGGCAGGGTTACGAGCAGTACTTC.